Here is one T cell receptor beta chain with its context. Authors' analysis steps: Amplification from reference gene primers served as the basis for estimated nucleated cell counts. Sequenced by immunoSEQ multiplex PCR; TCRdb stores in-frame clones only, minus some. For V, J and clone size, that table is used; D and trimming come from the DNA. The sample records 75,000 to 95,000 clones, approximately 91% being singletons. The data are from a study of blood T cell repertoires in COVID-19. The overall study: Samples came from the United States, Italy and Spain, spanning acute and convalescent COVID-19. Sources were T cells, B-cell-depleted T cells, or PBMCs; the material itself was cDNA or gDNA.

The CDR3 extends over 17 amino acids. The germline V gene encodes CDR1 SGHRS and CDR2 YFSETQ. J gave up 0 bases and V 3 bases, and 9 bases lay outside the gene matches. The sequencing input was peripheral blood. The receptor was derived from a man in his sixties with acute or convalescent COVID-19. The rearrangement uses TRBV5-1 and TRBJ2-3, with 8 bases lining up with TRBD2. The CDR3 spells CASSSGGRTASTDTQYF. The DNA for the CDR3 is TGCGCCAGCAGCTCGGGGGGGCGGACTGCTAGCACAGATACGCAGTATTTT.